This T cell receptor beta chain was sequenced for a study of cytomegalovirus exposure and HLA in healthy donors. With 60 Vbeta and 13 Jbeta primers, the PCR was carried out. This table comes from immunoSEQ multiplex PCR, and its TCRdb copy is limited to in-frame clones, with some not included. The table includes about 260,000 clones, roughly four fifths detected once. Study conclusions and caveats: In vitro experiments confirmed that three CMV-associated chains were specific for CMV antigens. A missense DCLRE1C variant was associated with V- and J-gene trimming of TCR beta chains in a later analysis, and an independent cohort replicated the association. It was reportedly the case that the classifier diagnosed cytomegalovirus status with high specificity and sensitivity.

Trimming pared 4 bases from V and 8 bases from J, leaving 20 bases between. The CDR3 has 15 amino acids. Germline V lookup: CDR1 MNHNS, CDR2 SASEGT. With respect to this clone: The antigen is unknown. The same CDR3 is also encoded by other DNA sequences in this sample.

This TCR was sampled from a middle-aged woman in good health and CMV-seropositive. Sequencing used PBMCs. J is TRBJ1-2 and V is TRBV6-1, with a weak D call TRBD1 (5 bases). The CDR3 DNA reads as TGTGCCAGCAGTGGGTCGAGGATCGGGGGGGGAGGCTACACCTTC. Translated: CASSGSRIGGGGYTF.